This T cell receptor (beta chain) was sequenced in a study of CD8 T cells in Susac syndrome (dated by TCRdb to between 2018 and 2021). Concerning the study at large: Of the Susac syndrome patients who were sequenced, more than five had clinically active disease and eight were in clinical remission. At the time of blood withdrawal, Susac syndrome patients were either therapy-naive, taking corticosteroids (with some also receiving IVIg), or on IVIg alone. Whether CD8+ T cell activation and differentiation in Susac syndrome was antigen driven was tested using repertoire sequencing.

The cysteine opens and the phenylalanine closes a CDR3 of 18 amino acids. Of all the DNA, just the CDR3 is kept, 54 bases in frame from base 1. Trimming takes 0 bases from V and 2 bases from J, and the germline ends sit 17 bases apart. CDR1 is given as MNHEY and CDR2 as SMNVEV, both from the germline V gene (reference sequence). RNA was extracted using the RNeasy kit, and about 0.45 to 1 ug of the RNA was reverse transcribed with random hexamers. The immunoSEQ multiplex PCR assay, covering 54 Vbeta and 13 Jbeta segments, was used to amplify TCR beta CDR3 regions. To correct PCR amplification bias, a synthetic template baseline was used for both primer optimization and computational correction. For the original study's pipeline: Reads were assigned to V, D and J genes according to IMGT and analyzed in immunoSEQ Analyzer, with only productive sequences retained. Clonality was computed as one minus Shannon entropy normalized by log2 of the number of productive unique sequences. Public and private clones were assessed among the 100 most prevalent clones of each patient and control. A clone was defined as Susac-specific if it was absent from the healthy and MS cohorts, from roughly 990 published viral clones and from other ImmuneACCESS disease sequences. Using fastp trimming at Q25 and MiXCR clonotype assembly, TCRdb reanalyzed the public sequencing data and kept in-frame beta chains. Each CDR3 protein gets just one entry, which takes the most common genes and DNA from the rows behind it. These V and J calls rely on TCRdb rather than the paper's analysis. The sample table contains 150,000 to 180,000 distinct CDR3 sequences; only one count was recorded for roughly 95% of them. Of the sample, 0.16% falls within the top ten clones.

General findings and caveats noted by the study authors: The CD4+ T cell repertoire of patients with Susac syndrome showed no detectable clonal expansion. The TCR sequencing and HLA analysis was acknowledged to have included a relatively small number of individuals.

Peripheral blood CD8+ and CD4+ T cells from healthy donors, Susac syndrome patients and multiple sclerosis patients were profiled by high-throughput TCR beta sequencing. Susac syndrome patients met recently defined diagnostic criteria for definite or probable disease. Bulk CD8+ and CD4+ T cells were purified by magnetic negative isolation, while CD8+ TEMRA cells were enriched using FACS. Blood was collected in EDTA tubes and processed within 24 hours, with PBMCs isolated through density gradient centrifugation. PBMCs intended for TCR sequencing were cryopreserved in liquid nitrogen and were subsequently thawed in a 37 degrees C water bath. Purity of sorted or isolated CD4+, CD8+ and CD8+ TEMRA cells was at least 90%. To note about this clonotype: The antigen it recognizes is unknown. No much larger clonotype is one base removed from it; base qualities were not supplied.

This clonotype was obtained from a human donor with Susac syndrome. Sequencing was done on a sample of CD4+ T cells from PBMCs. Recombination joined TRBV27 with TRBJ1-5; the D region possibly corresponds to TRBD1 (5 bases align). At the DNA level, the sequence is TGTGCCAGCAGTTTATCGATCGGGGGACTGGGGGGCAATCAGCCCCAGCATTTT. Translated, this gives CASSLSIGGLGGNQPQHF.